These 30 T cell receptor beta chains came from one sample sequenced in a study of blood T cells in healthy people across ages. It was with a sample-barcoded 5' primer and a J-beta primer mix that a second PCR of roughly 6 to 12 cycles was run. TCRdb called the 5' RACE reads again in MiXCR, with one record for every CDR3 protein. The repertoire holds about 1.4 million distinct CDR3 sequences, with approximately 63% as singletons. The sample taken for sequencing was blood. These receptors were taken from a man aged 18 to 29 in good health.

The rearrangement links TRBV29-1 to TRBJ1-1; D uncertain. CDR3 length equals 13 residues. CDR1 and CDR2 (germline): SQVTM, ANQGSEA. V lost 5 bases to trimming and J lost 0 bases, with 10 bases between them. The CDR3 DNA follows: TGCAGCGTTCTTCGGATCATGAACACTGAAGCTTTCTTT. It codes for CSVLRIMNTEAFF.

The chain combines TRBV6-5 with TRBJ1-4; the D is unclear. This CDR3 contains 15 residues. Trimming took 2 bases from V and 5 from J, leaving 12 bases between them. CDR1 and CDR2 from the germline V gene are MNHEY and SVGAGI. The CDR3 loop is CASSYQSGLNEKLFF. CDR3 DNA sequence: TGTGCCAGCAGTTACCAGAGCGGCCTGAATGAAAAACTGTTTTTT.

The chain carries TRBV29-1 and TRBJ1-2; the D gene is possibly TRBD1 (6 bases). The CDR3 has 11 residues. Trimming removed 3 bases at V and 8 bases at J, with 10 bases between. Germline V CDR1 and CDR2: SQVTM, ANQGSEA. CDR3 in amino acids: CSVDTGQGYTF. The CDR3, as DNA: TGCAGCGTTGACACAGGGCAAGGCTACACCTTC.

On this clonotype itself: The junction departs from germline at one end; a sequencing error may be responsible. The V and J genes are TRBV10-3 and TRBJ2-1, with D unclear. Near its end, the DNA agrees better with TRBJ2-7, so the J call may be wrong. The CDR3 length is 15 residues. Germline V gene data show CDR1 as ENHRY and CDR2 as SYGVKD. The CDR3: CASSSAASYSAEQYF. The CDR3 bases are TGCGCCTCCTCCTCGGCTGCCTCTTACTCCGCTGAGCAGTACTTC.

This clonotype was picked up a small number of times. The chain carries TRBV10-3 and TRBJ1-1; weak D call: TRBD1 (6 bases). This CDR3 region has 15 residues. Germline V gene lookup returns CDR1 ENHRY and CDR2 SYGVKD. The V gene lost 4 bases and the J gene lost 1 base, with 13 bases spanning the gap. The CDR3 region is CAISGKGTSNTEAFF. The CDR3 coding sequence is TGTGCCATCAGTGGAAAGGGGACATCGAACACTGAAGCTTTCTTT.

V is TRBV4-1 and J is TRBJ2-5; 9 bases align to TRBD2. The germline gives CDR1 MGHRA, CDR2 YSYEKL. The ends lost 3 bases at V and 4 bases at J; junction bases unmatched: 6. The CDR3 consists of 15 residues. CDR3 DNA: TGCGCCAGCAGCCAGATTAGCGGGAGCGGAGAGACCCAGTACTTC. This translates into CASSQISGSGETQYF.

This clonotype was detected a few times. The CDR3 nucleotides are TGTGCCAGCAGCCAAGGGGAGGTAGCCAAAAACATTCAGTACTTC. As protein: CASSQGEVAKNIQYF. This chain connects TRBV4-2 to TRBJ2-4, with D perhaps matching TRBD2 (6 bases). V dropped 1 base and J dropped 0 bases, with 7 bases sitting between them. The CDR3 is 15 residues long. Germline CDR1 is LGHNA and CDR2 is YNFKEQ.

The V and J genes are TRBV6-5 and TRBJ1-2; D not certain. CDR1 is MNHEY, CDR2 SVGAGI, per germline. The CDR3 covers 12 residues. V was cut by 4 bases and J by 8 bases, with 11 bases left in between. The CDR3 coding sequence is TGTGCCAGCAGTTCGGGAGGGAAAGGCTACACCTTC. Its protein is CASSSGGKGYTF.

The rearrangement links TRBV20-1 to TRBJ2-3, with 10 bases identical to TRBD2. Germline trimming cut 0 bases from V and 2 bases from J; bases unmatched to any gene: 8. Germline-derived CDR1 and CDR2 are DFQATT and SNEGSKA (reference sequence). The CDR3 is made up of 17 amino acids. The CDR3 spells CSARDRISGGFTDTQYF. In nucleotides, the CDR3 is TGCAGTGCTAGAGATCGGATTAGCGGGGGGTTCACAGATACGCAGTATTTT.

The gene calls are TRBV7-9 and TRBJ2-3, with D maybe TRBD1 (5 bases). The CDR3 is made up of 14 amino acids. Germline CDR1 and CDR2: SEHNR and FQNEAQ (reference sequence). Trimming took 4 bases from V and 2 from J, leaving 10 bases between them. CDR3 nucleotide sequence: TGTGCCAGCAGCTGGGGCGGATACACAGATACGCAGTATTTT. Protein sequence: CASSWGGYTDTQYF.

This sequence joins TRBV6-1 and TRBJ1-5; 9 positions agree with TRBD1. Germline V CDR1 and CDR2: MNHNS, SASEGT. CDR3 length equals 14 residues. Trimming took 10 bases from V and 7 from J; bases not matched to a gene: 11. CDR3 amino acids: CATEGQGLGQPQHF. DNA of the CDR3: TGTGCCACCGAGGGACAGGGCCTTGGACAGCCCCAGCATTTT.

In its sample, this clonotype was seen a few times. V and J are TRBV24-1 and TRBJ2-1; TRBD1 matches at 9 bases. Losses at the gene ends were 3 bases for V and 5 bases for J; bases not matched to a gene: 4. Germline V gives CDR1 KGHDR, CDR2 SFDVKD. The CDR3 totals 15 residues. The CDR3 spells CATSDPGTGNNEQFF. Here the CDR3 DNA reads TGTGCCACCAGTGATCCCGGGACAGGGAACAATGAGCAGTTCTTC.

The CDR3 DNA reads TGCGCCAGCAGCCTGTCGGGGCCCCTAGGCCTGTTCTTC. Translation: CASSLSGPLGLFF. This chain connects TRBV4-3 to TRBJ2-1; D may be TRBD1 or TRBD2 (5 bases each). The CDR3 has 13 amino acids. V was trimmed by 4 bases and J by 15 bases, leaving 19 bases between them. CDR1 and CDR2 from the germline V gene are LGHNA and YSLEER.

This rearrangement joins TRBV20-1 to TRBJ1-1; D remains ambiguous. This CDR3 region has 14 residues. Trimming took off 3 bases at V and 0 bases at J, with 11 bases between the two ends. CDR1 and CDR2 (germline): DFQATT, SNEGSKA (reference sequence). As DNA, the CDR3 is TGCAGTGCTAGCGAAAGGACGGTGAACACTGAAGCTTTCTTT. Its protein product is CSASERTVNTEAFF.

CDR3 protein: CASRRNRLQNTEAFF. In nucleotides, the CDR3 is TGTGCCAGCAGACGCAATCGACTCCAGAACACTGAAGCTTTCTTT. The chain has TRBV7-9 and TRBJ1-1; no clear D. Germline V lookup: CDR1 SEHNR, CDR2 FQNEAQ (reference sequence). There are 15 residues in the CDR3. The V end was cut by 6 bases, the J end by 1 base, with 15 bases between.

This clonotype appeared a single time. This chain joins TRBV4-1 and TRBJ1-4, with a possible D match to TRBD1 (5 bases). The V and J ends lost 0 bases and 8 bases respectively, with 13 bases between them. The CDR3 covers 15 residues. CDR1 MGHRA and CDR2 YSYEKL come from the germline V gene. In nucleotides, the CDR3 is TGCGCCAGCAGCCAAGATTGGGGAGAGGGGGAAAAACTGTTTTTT. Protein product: CASSQDWGEGEKLFF.

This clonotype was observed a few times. This chain's CDR3 is CAISEKGQGYEQYF. The CDR3 nucleotides are TGTGCCATCAGTGAGAAAGGACAGGGCTACGAGCAGTACTTC. The chain employs TRBV10-3 and TRBJ2-7; 8 bases are shared with TRBD1. After removal of 2 bases from V and 3 bases from J, the junction contained 3 bases not matched to a gene. This CDR3 has 14 amino acids. The germline gives CDR1 ENHRY, CDR2 SYGVKD.

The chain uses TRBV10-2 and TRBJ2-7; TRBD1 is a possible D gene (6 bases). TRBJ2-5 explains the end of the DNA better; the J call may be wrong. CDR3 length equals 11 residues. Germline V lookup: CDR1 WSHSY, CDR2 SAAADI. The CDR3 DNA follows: TGCGCCAAAAGGACAGAAGAGACCCAGTACTTC. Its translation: CAKRTEETQYF.

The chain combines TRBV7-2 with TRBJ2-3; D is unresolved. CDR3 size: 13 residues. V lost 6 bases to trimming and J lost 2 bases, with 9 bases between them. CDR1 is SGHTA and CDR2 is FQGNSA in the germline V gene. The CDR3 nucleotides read TGTGCCAGCAGTTTGGACCACACAGATACGCAGTATTTT. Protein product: CASSLDHTDTQYF.

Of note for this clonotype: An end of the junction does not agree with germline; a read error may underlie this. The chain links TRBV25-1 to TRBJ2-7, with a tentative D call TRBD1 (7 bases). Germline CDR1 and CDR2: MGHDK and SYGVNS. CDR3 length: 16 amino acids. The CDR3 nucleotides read TGTGCCTGCAGTGAATCGGAGGGGGCGCGTGTTTCCGAGCAGTACTTC. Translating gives CACSESEGARVSEQYF.

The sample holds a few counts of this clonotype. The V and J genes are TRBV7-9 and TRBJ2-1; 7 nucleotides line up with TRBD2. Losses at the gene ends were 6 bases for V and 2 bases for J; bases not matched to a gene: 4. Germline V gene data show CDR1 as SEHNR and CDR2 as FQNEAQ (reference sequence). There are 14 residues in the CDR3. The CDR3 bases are TGTGCCAGCAGAGGGGCGGGGGCCTACAATGAGCAGTTCTTC. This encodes CASRGAGAYNEQFF. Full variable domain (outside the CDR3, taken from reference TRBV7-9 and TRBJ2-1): DTGVSQNPRHKITKRGQNVTFRCDPISEHNRLYWYRQTLGQGPEFLTYFQNEAQLEKSRLLSDRFSAERPKGSFSTLEIQRTEQGDSAMYLCASRGAGAYNEQFFGPGTRLTVL.

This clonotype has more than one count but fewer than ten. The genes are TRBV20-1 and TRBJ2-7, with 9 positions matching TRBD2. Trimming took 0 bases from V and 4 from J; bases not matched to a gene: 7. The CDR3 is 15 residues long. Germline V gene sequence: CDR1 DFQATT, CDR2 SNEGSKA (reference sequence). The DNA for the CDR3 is TGCAGTGCTAGAGAATTCGGGACTAGCAGTTACGAGCAGTACTTC. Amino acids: CSAREFGTSSYEQYF.

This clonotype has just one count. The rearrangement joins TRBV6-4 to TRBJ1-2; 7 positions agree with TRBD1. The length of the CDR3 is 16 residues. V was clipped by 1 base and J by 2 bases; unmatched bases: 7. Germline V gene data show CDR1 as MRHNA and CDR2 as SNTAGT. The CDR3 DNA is TGTGCCAGCAGTGACTTCTCCCTGGGACAGAACTATGGCTACACCTTC. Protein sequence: CASSDFSLGQNYGYTF.

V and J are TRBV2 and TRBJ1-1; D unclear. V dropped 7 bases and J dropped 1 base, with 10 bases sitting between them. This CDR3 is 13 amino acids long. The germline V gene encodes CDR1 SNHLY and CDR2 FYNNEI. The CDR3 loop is CASNVGSNTEAFF. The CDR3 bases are TGTGCCAGCAACGTGGGGTCGAACACTGAAGCTTTCTTT.

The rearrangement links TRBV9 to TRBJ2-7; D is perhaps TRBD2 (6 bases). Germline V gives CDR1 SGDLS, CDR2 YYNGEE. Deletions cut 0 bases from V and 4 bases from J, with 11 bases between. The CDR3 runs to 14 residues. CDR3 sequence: CASSVGTTAYEQYF. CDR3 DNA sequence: TGTGCCAGCAGCGTAGGGACTACCGCATACGAGCAGTACTTC. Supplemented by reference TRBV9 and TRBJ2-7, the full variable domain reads DSGVTQTPKHLITATGQRVTLRCSPRSGDLSVYWYQQSLDQGLQFLIQYYNGEERAKGNILERFSAQQFPDLHSELNLSSLELGDSALYFCASSVGTTAYEQYFGPGTRLTVT.

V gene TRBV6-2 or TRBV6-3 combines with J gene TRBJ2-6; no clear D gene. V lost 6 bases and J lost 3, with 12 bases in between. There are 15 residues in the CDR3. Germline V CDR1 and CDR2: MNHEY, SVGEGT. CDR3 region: CASSPWADGANVLTF. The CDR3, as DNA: TGTGCCAGCAGCCCCTGGGCGGATGGGGCCAACGTCCTGACTTTC.

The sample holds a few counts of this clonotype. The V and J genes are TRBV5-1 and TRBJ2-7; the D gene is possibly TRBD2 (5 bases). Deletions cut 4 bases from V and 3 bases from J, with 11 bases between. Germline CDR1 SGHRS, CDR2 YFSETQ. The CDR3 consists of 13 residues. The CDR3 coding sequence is TGCGCCAGCAGCCCGACGGGGAACTACGAGCAGTACTTC. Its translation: CASSPTGNYEQYF.

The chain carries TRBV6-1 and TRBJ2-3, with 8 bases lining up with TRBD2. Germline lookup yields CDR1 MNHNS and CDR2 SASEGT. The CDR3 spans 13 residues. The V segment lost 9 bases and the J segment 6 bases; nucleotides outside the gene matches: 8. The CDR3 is CASMTSVEDTQYF. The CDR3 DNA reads TGTGCCAGTATGACTAGCGTGGAGGATACGCAGTATTTT.

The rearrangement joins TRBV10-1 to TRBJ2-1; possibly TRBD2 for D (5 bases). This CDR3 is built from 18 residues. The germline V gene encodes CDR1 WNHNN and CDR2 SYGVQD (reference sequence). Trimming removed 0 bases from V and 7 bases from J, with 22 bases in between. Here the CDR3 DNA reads TGCGCCAGCAGTGAGTCTCCCCGGCTTGGCGGGTTGATAAATGAGCAGTTCTTC. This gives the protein CASSESPRLGGLINEQFF.

The CDR3 DNA sequence: TGTGCCAGCAGCTTCAAGCGCGGGAGTCTCTCCTACAATGAGCAGTTCTTC. Amino acids: CASSFKRGSLSYNEQFF. The rearrangement links TRBV7-9 to TRBJ2-1; 7 bases map to TRBD2. Trimming at V came to 3 bases and at J to 0 bases, leaving 8 bases not matched to a gene. CDR1 and CDR2 from the germline V gene are SEHNR and FQNEAQ (reference sequence). The CDR3 is 17 residues long.